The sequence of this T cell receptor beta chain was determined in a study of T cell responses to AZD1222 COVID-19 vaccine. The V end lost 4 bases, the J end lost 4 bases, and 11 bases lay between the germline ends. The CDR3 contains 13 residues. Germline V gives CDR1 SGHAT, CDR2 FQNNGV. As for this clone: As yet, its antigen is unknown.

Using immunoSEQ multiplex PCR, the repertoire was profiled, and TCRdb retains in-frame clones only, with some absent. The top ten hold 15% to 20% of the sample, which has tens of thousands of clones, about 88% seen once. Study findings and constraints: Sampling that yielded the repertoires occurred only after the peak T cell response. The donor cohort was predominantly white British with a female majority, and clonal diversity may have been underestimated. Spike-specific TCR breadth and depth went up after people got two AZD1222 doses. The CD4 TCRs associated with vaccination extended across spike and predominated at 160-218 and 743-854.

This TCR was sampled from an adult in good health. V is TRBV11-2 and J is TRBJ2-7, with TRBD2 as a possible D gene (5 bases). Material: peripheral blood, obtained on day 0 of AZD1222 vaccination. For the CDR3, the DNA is TGTGCCAGCAGCTCTCCAGCGGTTTACGAGCAGTACTTC. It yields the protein CASSSPAVYEQYF.